These 4 T cell receptor beta chains came from one sample sequenced in a study of early T cells in non-severe SARS-CoV-2 infection. From the 5' RACE reads, TCRdb called clonotypes with MiXCR, one entry per CDR3 protein. The table shows roughly 55,000 distinct CDR3 sequences, with 14% to 15% occurring only once. Sequenced material: whole blood, taken at baseline. All receptors derive from an adult who was a healthcare worker with PCR-confirmed SARS-CoV-2 infection or an uninfected control (not recorded which).

There are many counts of this clonotype. V gene TRBV7-9 combines with J gene TRBJ1-3; D call uncertain. This CDR3 has 12 amino acids. CDR1 SEHNR and CDR2 FQNEAQ come from the germline V gene (reference sequence). V was clipped by 3 bases and J by 2 bases, with 2 bases between them. The CDR3 loop reads CASSFTGNTIYF. The CDR3 DNA sequence: TGTGCCAGCAGCTTCACTGGAAACACCATATATTTT.

CDR3 nucleotide sequence: TGTGCCAGCAGTTCCCCTGAGATTCAGTACTTC. It yields the protein CASSSPEIQYF. V and J are TRBV28 and TRBJ2-4; D gene uncertain. This CDR3 comprises 11 residues. Germline CDR1 reads MDHEN; CDR2 reads SYDVKM. The V end was cut by 4 bases, the J end by 10 bases, with 8 bases between.

The rearrangement joins TRBV12-3 or TRBV12-4 to TRBJ2-1; D is undetermined. The CDR3 loop spans 15 amino acids. The ends were cut back, 1 base at V and 0 bases at J, with 7 bases in the middle. CDR3: CASSLGDPSYNEQFF. The CDR3 nucleotides read TGTGCCAGCAGTTTAGGCGACCCCTCCTACAATGAGCAGTTCTTC.

The chain recombines TRBV12-3 or TRBV12-4 with TRBJ1-4, with D perhaps matching TRBD1 (6 bases). There are 14 residues in the CDR3. V gave up 3 bases and J gave up 5 bases, with 10 bases separating them. CDR3 nucleotide sequence: TGTGCCAGCAGTTTTTCGGGGGCGAATGAAAAACTGTTTTTT. Protein: CASSFSGANEKLFF.